This TCR beta chain was obtained from a study of blood T cell repertoires in COVID-19. Study in general: Whether acute or convalescent, the COVID-19 samples came from the United States, Italy and Spain. T cells, B-cell-depleted T cells, or PBMCs supplied cDNA or gDNA.

The germline CDR1 and CDR2 sequences are SNHLY and FYNNEI. This CDR3 is 13 amino acids long. V shed 10 bases and J shed 3 bases, with 14 bases lying between them. Original analysis: For nucleated cells, counts were estimated from reference gene primer amplification. Using immunoSEQ multiplex PCR, the repertoire was profiled, and TCRdb retains in-frame clones only, with some absent. Clone size and V and J calls were adopted from that table, with D and trimming inferred from the DNA. The data contain about 220,000 clones, 65% to 85% of them singletons. The TCR originated in a young woman who had recovered from COVID-19. The chain has TRBV2 and TRBJ2-3; the D gene is possibly TRBD2 (6 bases). The sequencing input was peripheral blood. CDR3 residues: CATEGGKTDTQYF. The CDR3 DNA follows: TGTGCCACGGAGGGCGGTAAGACAGATACGCAGTATTTT.